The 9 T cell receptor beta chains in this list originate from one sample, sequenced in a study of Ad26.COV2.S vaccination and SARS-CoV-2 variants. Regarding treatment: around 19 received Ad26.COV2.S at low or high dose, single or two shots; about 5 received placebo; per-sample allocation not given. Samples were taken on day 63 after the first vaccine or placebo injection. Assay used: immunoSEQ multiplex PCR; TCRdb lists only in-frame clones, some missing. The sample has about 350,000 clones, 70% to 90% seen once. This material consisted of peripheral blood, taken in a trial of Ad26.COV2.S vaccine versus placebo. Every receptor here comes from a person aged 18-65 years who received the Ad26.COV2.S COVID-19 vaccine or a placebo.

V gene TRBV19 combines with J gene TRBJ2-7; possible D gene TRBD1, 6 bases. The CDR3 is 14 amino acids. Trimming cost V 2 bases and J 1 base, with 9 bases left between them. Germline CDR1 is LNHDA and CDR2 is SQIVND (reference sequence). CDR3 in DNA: TGTGCCAGTAGTATACAGGGGACGTCCTACGAGCAGTACTTC. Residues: CASSIQGTSYEQYF.

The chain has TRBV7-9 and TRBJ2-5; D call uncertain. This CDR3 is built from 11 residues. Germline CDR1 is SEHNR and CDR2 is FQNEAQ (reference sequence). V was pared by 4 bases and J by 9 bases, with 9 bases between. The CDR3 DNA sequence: TGTGCCAGCAGCTCGGAGTTGGCCCAGTACTTC. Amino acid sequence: CASSSELAQYF.

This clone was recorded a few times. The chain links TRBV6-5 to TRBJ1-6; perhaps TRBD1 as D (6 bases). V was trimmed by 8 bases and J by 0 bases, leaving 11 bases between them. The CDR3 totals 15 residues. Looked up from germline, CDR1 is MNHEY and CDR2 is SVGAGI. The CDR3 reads CASGGGSSYNSPLHF. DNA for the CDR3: TGTGCCAGCGGAGGGGGTAGCTCCTATAATTCACCCCTCCACTTT.

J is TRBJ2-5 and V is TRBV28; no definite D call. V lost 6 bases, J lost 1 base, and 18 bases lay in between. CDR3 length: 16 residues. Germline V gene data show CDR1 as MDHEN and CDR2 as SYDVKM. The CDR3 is CASSSGPQWGQETQYF. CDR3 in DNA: TGTGCCAGCAGCTCTGGCCCACAATGGGGCCAAGAGACCCAGTACTTC.

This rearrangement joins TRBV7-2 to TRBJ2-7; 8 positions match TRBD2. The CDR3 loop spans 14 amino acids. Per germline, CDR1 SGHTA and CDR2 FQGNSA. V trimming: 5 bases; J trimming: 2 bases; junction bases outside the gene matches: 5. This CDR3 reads CASSRGGPTYEQYF. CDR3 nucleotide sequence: TGTGCCAGCAGCCGCGGGGGGCCCACCTACGAGCAGTACTTC.

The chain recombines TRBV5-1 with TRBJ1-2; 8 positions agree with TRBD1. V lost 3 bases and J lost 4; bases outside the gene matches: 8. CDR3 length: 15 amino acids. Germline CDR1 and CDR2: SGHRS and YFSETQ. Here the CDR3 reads CASSWAGGEVYGYTF. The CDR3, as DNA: TGCGCCAGCAGCTGGGCAGGGGGCGAGGTCTATGGCTACACCTTC.

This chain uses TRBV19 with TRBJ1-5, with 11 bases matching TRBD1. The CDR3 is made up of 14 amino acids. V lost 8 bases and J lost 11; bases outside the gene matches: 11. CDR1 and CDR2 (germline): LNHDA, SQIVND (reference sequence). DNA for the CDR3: TGTGCCAGTCGGGGACAGGGGGAGAGCCAGGCCCAGCATTTT. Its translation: CASRGQGESQAQHF.

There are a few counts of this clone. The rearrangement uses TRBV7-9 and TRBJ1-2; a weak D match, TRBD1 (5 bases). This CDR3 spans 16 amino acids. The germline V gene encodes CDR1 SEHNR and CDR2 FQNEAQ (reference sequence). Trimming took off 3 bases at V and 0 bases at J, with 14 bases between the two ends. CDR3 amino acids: CASSFQGPLTNYGYTF. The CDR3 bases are TGTGCCAGCAGCTTCCAGGGACCGCTCACTAACTATGGCTACACCTTC.

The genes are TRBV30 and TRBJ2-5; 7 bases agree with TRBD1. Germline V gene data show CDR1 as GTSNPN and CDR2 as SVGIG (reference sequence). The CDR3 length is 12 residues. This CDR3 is CAAGGRGETQYF. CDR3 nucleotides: TGTGCAGCCGGCGGCAGGGGGGAGACCCAGTACTTC.